What follows is one T cell receptor beta chain and its context. Its specificity is not known. This specimen belongs to a study of identical twins. V dropped 4 bases and J dropped 4; count of bases not matched to a gene: 3. CDR1 and CDR2 (germline): SNHLY, FYNNEI. This CDR3 spans 15 amino acids. After template switching added a universal primer site, the resulting cDNA carried unique molecular identifiers. TCRdb re-called the 5' RACE reads with MiXCR, one entry per CDR3 protein. Among hundreds of thousands of distinct CDR3 sequences listed, over 9% were seen once. Overall study results and limits: Insertion counts were lower in abundant cord blood beta clonotypes, a trend that memory repertoires did not show. Invariant MAIT and iNKT cells could partly confound zero-insertion analyses.

These data were likewise used in another study, on yellow fever vaccine responses in identical twins. As that report states: Twins' vaccine T cell responses reportedly seemed partly convergent and partly personalized.

The clonotype originates from a woman between 18 and 30 years old in good health. V usage is TRBV2 and J usage is TRBJ2-2; 10 nucleotides line up with TRBD1. The source material was CD8+ T cells sorted from blood. The CDR3 spells CASSVGQGVTGELFF. CDR3 DNA sequence: TGTGCCAGCAGTGTTGGACAGGGGGTCACCGGGGAGCTGTTTTTT.